This is a list of T cell receptor beta chains from one sample in a study of blood T cell repertoires in COVID-19. Clones were sequenced by immunoSEQ multiplex PCR, and TCRdb holds only the in-frame ones, with some missing. The repertoire includes over 250,000 clones, about 88% of them detected once, and about 3% sits in the top ten. Sequencing input: PBMCs or T cells enriched from blood (not recorded which). All receptors come from a woman in her fifties or sixties who had recovered from COVID-19. The CDR3 runs from the conserved cysteine through the conserved F or W. D genes are given only for firm matches. Size values are once, few and many counts, or a class for expanded clones, and some rows have none.

d_gene: .
len: 15
j_gene: TRBJ2-3
abundance: .
v_gene: TRBV29-1
CDR3nt: TGCAGCGCCAGAGTAGGTGGGAGATCGTCAGATACGCAGTATTTT
CDR3aa: CSARVGGRSSDTQYF

d_gene: TRBD1
len: 13
j_gene: TRBJ1-2
abundance: .
v_gene: TRBV15
CDR3nt: TGTGCCACCAGCAGGGCAGGGGGATATGGCTACACCTTC
CDR3aa: CATSRAGGYGYTF

d_gene: .
len: 16
j_gene: TRBJ2-1
abundance: many
v_gene: TRBV27
CDR3nt: TGTGCCAGCAGAAACCCACAGGGAAAGGCGTACAATGAGCAGTTCTTC
CDR3aa: CASRNPQGKAYNEQFF

d_gene: .
len: 15
j_gene: TRBJ1-2
abundance: .
v_gene: TRBV6-4
CDR3nt: TGTGCCAGCAGTATGGGACACTCAGCTAACTATGGCTACACCTTC
CDR3aa: CASSMGHSANYGYTF

d_gene: .
len: 16
j_gene: TRBJ2-3
abundance: .
v_gene: TRBV4-3
CDR3nt: TGCGCCAGCAGCCAGTTCTATAGCGGTAGCACAGATACGCAGTATTTT
CDR3aa: CASSQFYSGSTDTQYF

d_gene: .
len: 14
j_gene: TRBJ2-5
abundance: .
v_gene: TRBV11-2
CDR3nt: TGTGCCAGCAGCTTCGGCCCCGGGTGGGAGACCCAGTACTTC
CDR3aa: CASSFGPGWETQYF

d_gene: .
len: 19
j_gene: TRBJ2-1
abundance: .
v_gene: TRBV28
CDR3nt: TGTGCCAGCAGTTCCCTGCTGTTTGATGTGGGGAGCTCCTACAATGAGCAGTTCTTC
CDR3aa: CASSSLLFDVGSSYNEQFF

d_gene: .
len: 13
j_gene: TRBJ1-2
abundance: .
v_gene: TRBV30
CDR3nt: TGTGCCTGGAGTGTTTGGGGGGGCCATGGCTACACCTTC
CDR3aa: CAWSVWGGHGYTF

d_gene: .
len: 14
j_gene: TRBJ2-3
abundance: .
v_gene: TRBV27
CDR3nt: TGTGCCAGCCAGGAGCCGTTTAGCGCAGATACGCAGTATTTT
CDR3aa: CASQEPFSADTQYF

d_gene: TRBD2
len: 16
j_gene: TRBJ2-2
abundance: .
v_gene: TRBV7-9
CDR3nt: TGTGCCAGCAGAGGGGCGGGAGGACCGAACACCGGGGAGCTGTTTTTT
CDR3aa: CASRGAGGPNTGELFF

d_gene: .
len: 15
j_gene: TRBJ2-1
abundance: .
v_gene: TRBV5-6
CDR3nt: TGTGCCAGCAGCTTGGTCGCGTATTCCTACAATGAGCAGTTCTTC
CDR3aa: CASSLVAYSYNEQFF

d_gene: .
len: 15
j_gene: TRBJ1-5
abundance: .
v_gene: TRBV19
CDR3nt: TGTGCCAGTAGTACTGAGGGGGGCGGGGGGCAGCCCCAGCATTTT
CDR3aa: CASSTEGGGGQPQHF

d_gene: TRBD1
len: 14
j_gene: TRBJ1-4
abundance: .
v_gene: TRBV28
CDR3nt: TGTGCCAGCAGTTTGGGACAGTTGAATGAAAAACTGTTTTTT
CDR3aa: CASSLGQLNEKLFF

d_gene: TRBD1
len: 14
j_gene: TRBJ1-2
abundance: .
v_gene: TRBV28
CDR3nt: TGTGCCAGCAGTTTAACGGCAGGGGGCTATGGCTACACCTTC
CDR3aa: CASSLTAGGYGYTF

d_gene: .
len: 14
j_gene: TRBJ1-4
abundance: .
v_gene: TRBV4-1
CDR3nt: TGCGCCAGCAGCCAGACTCAAGGAAATGAAAAACTGTTTTTT
CDR3aa: CASSQTQGNEKLFF